This is a list of T cell receptor beta chains from one sample in a study of T cell changes during pregnancy in multiple sclerosis. Profiled with immunoSEQ multiplex PCR; TCRdb holds only in-frame clones, not every one. Found here are tens of thousands of clones, under 95% of them singletons; the top ten hold 0.67%. The sequencing used CD4+ T cells from peripheral blood mononuclear cells, collected in the third trimester of pregnancy. All receptors come from a female donor in good health, enrolled as a control in a pregnancy study. CDR3s include the opening cysteine and the closing phenylalanine or tryptophan. A D gene is named only where the DNA matches it firmly.

d_call,v_call,j_call,cdr3_nt,cdr3_aa
.,TRBV7-9,TRBJ1-2,TGTGCCAGCACCGCCGGGGGGGCAGCTAACTATGGCTACACCTTC,CASTAGGAANYGYTF
TRBD1,TRBV6-1,TRBJ2-7,TGTGCCAGCAGTGAATGGCGACAGGGAAGTGCCGAGCAGTACTTC,CASSEWRQGSAEQYF
TRBD1,TRBV27,TRBJ1-5,TGTGCCAGCAGTTTTGAGGGACAGCCCAATCAGCCCCAGCATTTT,CASSFEGQPNQPQHF
TRBD1,TRBV19,TRBJ1-1,TGTGCCAGTAGTACTCCACAGGGGATGAAGCACACTGAAGCTTTCTTT,CASSTPQGMKHTEAFF
.,TRBV5-4,TRBJ1-2,TGTGCCAGCAGCTTGCCTTCTTACTATGGCTACACCTTC,CASSLPSYYGYTF
TRBD2,TRBV7-2,TRBJ2-1,TGTGCCAGCAGCTCATCTAGCGGGGGTCCCTACAATGAGCAGTTCTTC,CASSSSSGGPYNEQFF
.,TRBV19,TRBJ1-2,TGTGCCAGTAGTAGCCTGGGAGCCGCAGGGGAAGGCTACACCTTC,CASSSLGAAGEGYTF
TRBD1,TRBV4-3,TRBJ2-1,TGCGCCAGCAGCCAAAGGGGGACAGGGGGCCAGGGTGAGCAGTTCTTC,CASSQRGTGGQGEQFF
.,TRBV7-9,TRBJ2-7,TGTGCCAGCAGCTACGGGACTTCCTCCTACGAGCAGTACTTC,CASSYGTSSYEQYF
TRBD2,TRBV10-3,TRBJ2-1,TGTGCCATCAGTGAAATGTCTAGCGGGAGTTCTAGCTCCTACAATGAGCAGTTCTTC,CAISEMSSGSSSSYNEQFF
.,TRBV7-3,TRBJ2-2,TGTGCCAGCAGCCCTGGGGGGGGCGCCGGGGAGCTGTTTTTT,CASSPGGGAGELFF
.,TRBV4-3,TRBJ1-1,TGCGCCAGCAGCCTTGGGACTGGGAACACTGAAGCTTTCTTT,CASSLGTGNTEAFF
TRBD2,TRBV2,TRBJ2-2,TGTGCCAGCAGGGGGACTAGCGGGGCTTACACCGGGGAGCTGTTTTTT,CASRGTSGAYTGELFF
.,TRBV10-1,TRBJ2-5,TGCGCCAGCAGTGACAGGGGCCCCCAAGAGACCCAGTACTTC,CASSDRGPQETQYF
.,TRBV11-1,TRBJ2-5,TGTGCCAGCAGCCCAAAAGGGGCCGAGACCCAGTACTTC,CASSPKGAETQYF
TRBD2,TRBV19,TRBJ2-2,TGTGCCAGTAGTATCCTTCTAGCGGGGAACACCGGGGAGCTGTTTTTT,CASSILLAGNTGELFF
TRBD1,TRBV7-3,TRBJ1-2,TGTGCCAGCAGCTCGGGACAGGGAAGATCTGGCTACACCTTC,CASSSGQGRSGYTF
TRBD2,TRBV7-9,TRBJ2-1,TGTGCCAGCAGCTTCATGGCGGGAGGGGGGGGAAATGAGCAGTTCTTC,CASSFMAGGGGNEQFF
.,TRBV25-1,TRBJ1-2,TGTGCCAGCCAGCTCCGCTCAGGGGGCTACACCTTC,CASQLRSGGYTF
.,TRBV4-3,TRBJ2-7,TGCGCCAGCAGCCAAGAGTCAGTGACCTACGAGCAGTACTTC,CASSQESVTYEQYF